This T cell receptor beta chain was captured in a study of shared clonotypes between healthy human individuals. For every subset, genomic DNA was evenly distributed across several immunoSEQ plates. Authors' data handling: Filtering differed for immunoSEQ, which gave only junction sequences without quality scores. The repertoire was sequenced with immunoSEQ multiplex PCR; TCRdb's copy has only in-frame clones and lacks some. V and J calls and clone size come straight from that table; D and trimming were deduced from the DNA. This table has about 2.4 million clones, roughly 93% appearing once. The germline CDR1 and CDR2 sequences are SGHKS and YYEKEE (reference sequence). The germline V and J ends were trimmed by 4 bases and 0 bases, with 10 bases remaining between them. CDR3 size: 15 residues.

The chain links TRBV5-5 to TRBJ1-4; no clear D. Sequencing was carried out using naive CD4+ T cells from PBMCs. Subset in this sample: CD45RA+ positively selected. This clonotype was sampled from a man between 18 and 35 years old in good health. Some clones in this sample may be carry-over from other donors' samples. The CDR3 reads CASSQRSSTNEKLFF. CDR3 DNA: TGTGCCAGCAGCCAAAGAAGCTCAACTAATGAAAAACTGTTTTTT.